Presented here are 10 T cell receptor beta chains from one specimen sequenced in a study of blood T cells in healthy people across ages. For the second PCR, which ran for about 6 to 11 cycles, a sample-barcoded 5' primer and a J-beta primer mix were used. TCRdb processed the 5' RACE reads anew with MiXCR; each CDR3 protein has one entry. This table holds fewer than 800,000 distinct CDR3 sequences, over 45% found once. Sequencing used blood. These receptors were obtained from a woman aged 60-75 years in good health.

V is TRBV9 and J is TRBJ2-1, with D perhaps assigned TRBD1 or TRBD2 (5 bases each). The CDR3 is 13 amino acids. Germline V gives CDR1 SGDLS, CDR2 YYNGEE. Trimming removed 0 bases at V and 6 bases at J, with 7 bases between. CDR3 protein: CASSVVGRNEQFF. In DNA form, the CDR3 reads TGTGCCAGCAGCGTAGTGGGACGCAATGAGCAGTTCTTC.

The chain recombines TRBV2 with TRBJ2-7; the match to TRBD2 covers 14 bases. Losses at the gene ends were 8 bases for V and 6 bases for J; bases not matched to a gene: 3. The CDR3 runs to 13 residues. In germline, CDR1 is SNHLY, CDR2 FYNNEI. The CDR3 region has the DNA TGTGCCAGCTGTGGACTAGCGGGAGGCGAGCAGTACTTC. Amino acid sequence: CASCGLAGGEQYF.

The chain recombines TRBV7-9 with TRBJ2-5; TRBD2 might be the D (6 bases). V dropped 0 bases and J dropped 1 base, with 12 bases sitting between them. CDR1 and CDR2 (germline): SEHNR, FQNEAQ (reference sequence). The CDR3 covers 16 residues. Here the CDR3 DNA reads TGTGCCAGCAGCTTAGCGGGGGTCGGGAGCCAAGAGACCCAGTACTTC. It specifies CASSLAGVGSQETQYF.

This sequence joins TRBV6-2 or TRBV6-3 and TRBJ2-3; TRBD2 agrees at 8 bases. J was trimmed by 5 bases and V by 5 bases; bases with no gene match: 18. Germline-derived CDR1 and CDR2 are MNHEY and SVGEGT. The CDR3 length is 18 residues. CDR3 in amino acids: CASSRAQGGTRGRDTQYF. The CDR3 bases are TGTGCCAGCAGTAGGGCCCAAGGAGGGACTAGGGGAAGAGATACGCAGTATTTT.

The gene calls are TRBV5-1 and TRBJ2-3; possibly TRBD2 for D (5 bases). V was pared by 3 bases and J by 6 bases, with 14 bases between. CDR1 and CDR2 (germline): SGHRS, YFSETQ. This CDR3 comprises 14 residues. CDR3 bases: TGCGCCAGCAGCTCGGAGCCTAGCTCCGATACGCAGTATTTT. Amino acid sequence: CASSSEPSSDTQYF.

There are a few counts of this clonotype. This chain joins TRBV7-2 and TRBJ2-7, with 7 nucleotides matching TRBD1. J gave up 2 bases and V 3 bases, and 4 bases lay outside the gene matches. The length of the CDR3 is 14 residues. The germline CDR1 and CDR2 sequences are SGHTA and FQGNSA. The CDR3 reads CASSFPGQTYEQYF. The CDR3 nucleotides read TGTGCCAGCAGCTTTCCGGGACAGACCTACGAGCAGTACTTC.

On this clonotype: A much larger clone lies one base from this, so it may be a read error. The chain links TRBV12-3 or TRBV12-4 to TRBJ2-5; possibly TRBD1 or TRBD2 for D (5 bases each). The CDR3 covers 14 residues. V was shortened by 11 bases and J by 1 base, with 17 bases between the two germline ends. In DNA, the CDR3 is TGTGCCGGCGGACTCCGGGGCAGCCAAGAGACCCAGTACTTC. It is translated as CAGGLRGSQETQYF.

In DNA form, the CDR3 reads TGCAGTGCTAGAGTTAGCACCCAAGAGACCCAGTACTTC. Protein product: CSARVSTQETQYF. The chain recombines TRBV20-1 with TRBJ2-5, with D uncertain. V dropped 1 base and J dropped 1 base, with 7 bases sitting between them. The CDR3 consists of 13 residues. Germline-derived CDR1 and CDR2 are DFQATT and SNEGSKA (reference sequence).

The CDR3 loop reads CASSLTALGYYEQYF. The CDR3 nucleotides are TGTGCCAGCAGTTTAACTGCGCTGGGTTACTACGAGCAGTACTTC. The V gene is TRBV28, the J gene TRBJ2-4, with D unresolved. The J call may be incorrect, as the DNA end agrees better with TRBJ2-7. The CDR3 is made up of 15 amino acids. Germline lookup yields CDR1 MDHEN and CDR2 SYDVKM.

This clonotype came up a few times. The chain joins TRBV29-1 to TRBJ2-7, with D uncertain. The CDR3 is 11 residues long. From germline, CDR1 is SQVTM and CDR2 ANQGSEA. V lost 7 bases, J lost 3 bases, and 10 bases lay in between. CDR3 loop: CSGARDYEQYF. For the CDR3, the DNA is TGCAGCGGTGCAAGGGACTACGAGCAGTACTTC.